Described below is a single T cell receptor beta chain sequence and its context. Antigen specificity is unknown. The data are from a study of T cell responses to AZD1222 COVID-19 vaccine. The CDR3 is made up of 17 amino acids. Germline V CDR1 and CDR2: LNHDA, SQIVND (reference sequence). V lost 4 bases and J lost 6; bases outside the gene matches: 14. Findings and caveats of the study: Clonal diversity was possibly underestimated, and white British individuals and females predominated among donors. Scientists sampled the repertoires only once the peak T cell response had passed. Baseline serology detected seropositivity in only six or seven AZD1222 recipients. Nearly half of spike-specific TCRs reportedly target unmutated variant regions.

Clones were read by immunoSEQ multiplex PCR, and TCRdb kept only the in-frame ones, dropping some. The sample consists of some 130,000 clones, just over 85% of them appearing once. The sequencing here drew on peripheral blood, taken on day 0 of AZD1222 vaccination. This chain connects TRBV19 to TRBJ2-5, with TRBD2 identical over 10 bases. This sequence originates from an adult in good health. The CDR3 here is CASSTRGSGGAAKTQYF. CDR3 bases: TGTGCCAGTAGTACCCGTGGGAGCGGGGGGGCTGCGAAGACCCAGTACTTC.